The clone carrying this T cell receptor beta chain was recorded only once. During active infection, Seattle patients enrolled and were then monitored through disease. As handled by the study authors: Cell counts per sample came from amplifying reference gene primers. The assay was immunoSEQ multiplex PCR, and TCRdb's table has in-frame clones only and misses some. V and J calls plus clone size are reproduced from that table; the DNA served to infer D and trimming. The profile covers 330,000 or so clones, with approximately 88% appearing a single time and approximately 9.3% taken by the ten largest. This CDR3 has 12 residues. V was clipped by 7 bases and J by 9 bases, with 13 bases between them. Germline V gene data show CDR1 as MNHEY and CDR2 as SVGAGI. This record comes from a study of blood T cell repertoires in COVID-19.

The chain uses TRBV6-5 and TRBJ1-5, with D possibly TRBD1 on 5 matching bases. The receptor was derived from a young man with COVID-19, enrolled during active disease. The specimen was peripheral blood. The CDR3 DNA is TGTGCCAGCACTGGGGGGGGTCTGCCCCAGCATTTT. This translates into CASTGGGLPQHF.